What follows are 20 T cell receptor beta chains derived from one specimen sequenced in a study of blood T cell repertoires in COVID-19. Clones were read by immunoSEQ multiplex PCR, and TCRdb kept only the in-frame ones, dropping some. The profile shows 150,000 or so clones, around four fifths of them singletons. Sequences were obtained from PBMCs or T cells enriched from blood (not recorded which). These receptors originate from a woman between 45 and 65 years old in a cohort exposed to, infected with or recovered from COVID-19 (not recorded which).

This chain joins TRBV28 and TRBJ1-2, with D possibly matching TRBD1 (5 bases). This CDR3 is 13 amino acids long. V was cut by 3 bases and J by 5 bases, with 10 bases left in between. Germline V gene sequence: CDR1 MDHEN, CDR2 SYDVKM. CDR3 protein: CASSFDSHYGYTF. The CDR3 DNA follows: TGTGCCAGCAGTTTTGACAGTCATTATGGCTACACCTTC.

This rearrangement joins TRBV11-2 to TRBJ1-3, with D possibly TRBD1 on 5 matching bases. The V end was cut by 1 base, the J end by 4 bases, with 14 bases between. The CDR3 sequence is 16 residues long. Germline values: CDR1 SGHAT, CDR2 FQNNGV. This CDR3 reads CASSLGGGGGGNTIYF. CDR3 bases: TGTGCCAGCAGCTTAGGAGGCGGGGGAGGCGGAAACACCATATATTTT.

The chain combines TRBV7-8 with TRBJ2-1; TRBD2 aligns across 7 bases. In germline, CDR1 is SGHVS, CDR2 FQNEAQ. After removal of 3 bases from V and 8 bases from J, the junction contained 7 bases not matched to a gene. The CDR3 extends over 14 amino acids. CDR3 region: CASSFFSGLHEQFF. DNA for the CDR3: TGTGCCAGCAGCTTTTTCTCGGGACTACATGAGCAGTTCTTC. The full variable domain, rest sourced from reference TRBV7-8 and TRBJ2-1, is GAGVSQSPRYKVAKRGQDVALRCDPISGHVSLFWYQQALGQGPEFLTYFQNEAQLDKSGLPSDRFFAERPEGSVSTLKIQRTQQEDSAVYLCASSFFSGLHEQFFGPGTRLTVL.

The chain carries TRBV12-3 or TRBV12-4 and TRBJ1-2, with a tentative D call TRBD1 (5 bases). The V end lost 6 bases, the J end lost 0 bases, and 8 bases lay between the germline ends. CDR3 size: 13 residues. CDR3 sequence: CASSQGANYGYTF. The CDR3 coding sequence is TGTGCCAGCAGCCAAGGGGCTAACTATGGCTACACCTTC.

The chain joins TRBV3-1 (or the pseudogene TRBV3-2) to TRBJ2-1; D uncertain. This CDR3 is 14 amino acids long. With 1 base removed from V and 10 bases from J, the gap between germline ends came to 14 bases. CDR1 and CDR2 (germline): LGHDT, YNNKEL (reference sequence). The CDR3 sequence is CASSQGARVEEQFF. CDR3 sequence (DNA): TGTGCCAGCAGCCAAGGGGCCCGCGTTGAAGAGCAGTTCTTC.

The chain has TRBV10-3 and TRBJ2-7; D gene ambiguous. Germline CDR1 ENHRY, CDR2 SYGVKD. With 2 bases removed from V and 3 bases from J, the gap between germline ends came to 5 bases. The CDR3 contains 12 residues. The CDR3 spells CAISERSYEQYF. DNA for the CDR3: TGTGCCATCAGTGAGCGCAGCTACGAGCAGTACTTC.

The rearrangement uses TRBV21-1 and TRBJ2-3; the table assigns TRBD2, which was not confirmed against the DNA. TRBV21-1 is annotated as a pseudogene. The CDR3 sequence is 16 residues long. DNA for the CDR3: TGTGCCAGCAGCCCCAGGACTAGCGAGTTCACAGATACGCAGTATTTT. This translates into CASSPRTSEFTDTQYF.

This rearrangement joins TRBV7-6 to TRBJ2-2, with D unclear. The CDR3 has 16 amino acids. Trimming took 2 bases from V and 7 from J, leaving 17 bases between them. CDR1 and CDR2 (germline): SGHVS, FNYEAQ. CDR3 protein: CASSLNQAPDNGELFF. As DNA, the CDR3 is TGTGCCAGCAGCTTAAACCAGGCCCCAGACAACGGGGAGCTGTTTTTT.

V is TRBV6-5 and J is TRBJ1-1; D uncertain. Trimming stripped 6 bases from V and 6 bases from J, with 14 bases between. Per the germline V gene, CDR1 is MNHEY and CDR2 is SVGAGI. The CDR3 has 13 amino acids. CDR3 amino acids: CASSPRVVAEAFF. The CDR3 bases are TGTGCCAGCAGCCCAAGAGTCGTCGCTGAAGCTTTCTTT.

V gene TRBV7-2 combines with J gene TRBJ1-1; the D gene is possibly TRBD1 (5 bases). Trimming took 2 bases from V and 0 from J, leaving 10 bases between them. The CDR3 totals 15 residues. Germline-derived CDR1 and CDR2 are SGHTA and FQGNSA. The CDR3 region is CASSLLRQLNTEAFF. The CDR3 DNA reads TGTGCCAGCAGCTTACTTCGACAGTTGAACACTGAAGCTTTCTTT.

The CDR3: CSVFRRQNTEAFF. CDR3 in DNA: TGCAGCGTTTTTAGGCGACAGAACACTGAAGCTTTCTTT. This chain connects TRBV29-1 to TRBJ1-1; D ambiguous. Germline CDR1 reads SQVTM; CDR2 reads ANQGSEA. V lost 5 bases, J lost 1 base, and 11 bases lay in between. This CDR3 region has 13 residues. Drawing the rest from reference TRBV29-1 and TRBJ1-1, the complete variable domain is SAVISQKPSRDICQRGTSLTIQCQVDSQVTMMFWYRQQPGQSLTLIATANQGSEATYESGFVIDKFPISRPNLTFSTLTVSNMSPEDSSIYLCSVFRRQNTEAFFGQGTRLTVV.

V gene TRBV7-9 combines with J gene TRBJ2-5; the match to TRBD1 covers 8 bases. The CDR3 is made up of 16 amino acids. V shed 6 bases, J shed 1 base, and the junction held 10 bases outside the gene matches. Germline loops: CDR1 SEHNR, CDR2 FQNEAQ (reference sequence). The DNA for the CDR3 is TGTGCCAGCAGTAATCTCGGGACAGGCCCCCAAGAGACCCAGTACTTC. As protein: CASSNLGTGPQETQYF.

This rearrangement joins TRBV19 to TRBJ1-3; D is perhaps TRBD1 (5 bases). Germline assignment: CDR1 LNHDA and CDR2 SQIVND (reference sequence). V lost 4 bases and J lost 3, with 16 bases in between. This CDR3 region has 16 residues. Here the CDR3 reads CASSRVQESGGNTIYF. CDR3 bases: TGTGCCAGTAGTAGGGTACAGGAGAGTGGTGGAAACACCATATATTTT.

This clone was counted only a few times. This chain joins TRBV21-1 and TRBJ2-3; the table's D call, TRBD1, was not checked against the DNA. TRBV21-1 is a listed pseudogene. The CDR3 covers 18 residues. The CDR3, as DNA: TGTGCCAGCAGCCCTCTGAGGGACAGGGGGCAGTTGTCAGATACGCAGTATTTT. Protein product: CASSPLRDRGQLSDTQYF.

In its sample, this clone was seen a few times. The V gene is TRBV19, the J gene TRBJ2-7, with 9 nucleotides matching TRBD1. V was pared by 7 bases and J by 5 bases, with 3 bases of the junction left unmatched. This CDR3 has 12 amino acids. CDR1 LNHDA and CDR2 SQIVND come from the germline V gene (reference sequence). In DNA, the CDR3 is TGTGCCAGTACTGGGGACAGGGACGAGCAGTACTTC. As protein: CASTGDRDEQYF. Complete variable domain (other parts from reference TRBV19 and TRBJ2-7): DGGITQSPKYLFRKEGQNVTLSCEQNLNHDAMYWYRQDPGQGLRLIYYSQIVNDFQKGDIAEGYSVSREKKESFPLTVTSAQKNPTAFYLCASTGDRDEQYFGPGTRLTVT.

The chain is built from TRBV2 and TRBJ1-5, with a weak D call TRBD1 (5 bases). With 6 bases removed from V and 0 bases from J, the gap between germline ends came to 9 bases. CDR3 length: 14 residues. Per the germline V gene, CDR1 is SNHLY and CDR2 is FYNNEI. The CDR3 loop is CASRDTYSNQPQHF. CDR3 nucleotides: TGTGCCAGCAGGGACACCTATAGCAATCAGCCCCAGCATTTT.

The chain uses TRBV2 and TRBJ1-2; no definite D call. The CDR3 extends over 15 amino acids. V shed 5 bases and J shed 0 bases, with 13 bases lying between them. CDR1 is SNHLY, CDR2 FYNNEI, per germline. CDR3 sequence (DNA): TGTGCCAGCAGTTACACGACAACCGCTAACTATGGCTACACCTTC. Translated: CASSYTTTANYGYTF.

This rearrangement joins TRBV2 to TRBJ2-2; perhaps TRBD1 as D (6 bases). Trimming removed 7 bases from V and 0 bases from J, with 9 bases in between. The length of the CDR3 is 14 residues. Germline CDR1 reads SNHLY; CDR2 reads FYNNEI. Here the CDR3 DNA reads TGTGCCAGCACCAGGACAGCGAACACCGGGGAGCTGTTTTTT. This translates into CASTRTANTGELFF.

The CDR3 DNA sequence: TGTGCCAGCAGCTTAGGACCCCCGACAGGGTTCGCCAATCAGCCCCAGCATTTT. Residues: CASSLGPPTGFANQPQHF. V and J are TRBV13 and TRBJ1-5; TRBD1 matches 7 bases. This CDR3 region has 18 residues. V gave up 0 bases and J gave up 3 bases; unmatched junction bases: 11. CDR1 is PRHDT, CDR2 FYEKMQ, per germline (reference sequence).

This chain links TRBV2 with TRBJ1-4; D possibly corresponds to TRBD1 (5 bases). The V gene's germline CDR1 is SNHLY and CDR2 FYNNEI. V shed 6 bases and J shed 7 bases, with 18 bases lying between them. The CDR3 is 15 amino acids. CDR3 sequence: CASSLRGGYGEKLFF. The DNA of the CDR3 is TGTGCCAGCAGCCTCCGCGGGGGGTATGGTGAAAAACTGTTTTTT. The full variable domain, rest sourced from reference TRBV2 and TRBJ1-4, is EPEVTQTPSHQVTQMGQEVILRCVPISNHLYFYWYRQILGQKVEFLVSFYNNEISEKSEIFDDQFSVERPDGSNFTLKIRSTKLEDSAMYFCASSLRGGYGEKLFFGSGTQLSVL.